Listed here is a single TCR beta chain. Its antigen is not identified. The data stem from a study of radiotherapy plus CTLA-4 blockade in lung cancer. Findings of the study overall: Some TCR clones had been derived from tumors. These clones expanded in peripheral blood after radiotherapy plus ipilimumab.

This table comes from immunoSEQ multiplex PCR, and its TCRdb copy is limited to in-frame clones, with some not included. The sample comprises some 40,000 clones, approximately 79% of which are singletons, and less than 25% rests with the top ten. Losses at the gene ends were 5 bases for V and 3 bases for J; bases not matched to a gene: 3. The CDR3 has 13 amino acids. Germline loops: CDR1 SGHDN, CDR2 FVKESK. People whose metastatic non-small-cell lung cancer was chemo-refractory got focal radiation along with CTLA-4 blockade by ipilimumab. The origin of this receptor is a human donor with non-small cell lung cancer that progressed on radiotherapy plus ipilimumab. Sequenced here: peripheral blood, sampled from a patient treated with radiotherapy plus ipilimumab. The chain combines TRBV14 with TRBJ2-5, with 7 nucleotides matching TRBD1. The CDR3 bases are TGTGCCAGCAGCTCCGACAGGGAAGAGACCCAGTACTTC. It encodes CASSSDREETQYF.